This T cell receptor beta chain was sequenced for a study of blood T cell repertoires in COVID-19. Overall study context: The analysed material was cDNA or gDNA that came from T cells, B-cell-depleted T cells, or PBMCs.

Germline CDR1 and CDR2: MNHEY and SVGAGI. The CDR3 has 15 amino acids. The V end lost 6 bases, the J end lost 3 bases, and 15 bases lay between the germline ends. This clone was detected ten times or more. Per the authors' pipeline: Scientists estimated how many nucleated cells there were by amplifying reference gene primers. This table comes from immunoSEQ multiplex PCR, and its TCRdb copy is limited to in-frame clones, with some not included. D and trimming come from the DNA, and the V and J calls and clone size come from that table. The profile shows approximately 180,000 clones, 70% to 85% of them singletons.

The V and J genes are TRBV6-5 and TRBJ1-5, with TRBD1 as a possible D gene (5 bases). Input material: peripheral blood. This TCR came from a woman aged 80 or over with acute or convalescent COVID-19. The CDR3 reads CASRGGIQSNQPQHF. In DNA, the CDR3 is TGTGCCAGCAGGGGGGGTATTCAATCCAATCAGCCCCAGCATTTT.